Here is one TCR beta chain with its context. Its antigen is as yet unknown. The source of the sample is a study of cytomegalovirus exposure and HLA in healthy donors. Study-wide context: The same platform used for the approximately 670 first-cohort repertoires was also used for the approximately 120 validation repertoires, as a later analysis reported. Broader study findings: The study listed about 150 cytomegalovirus-associated TCR beta chains. That first-cohort TCR clusters tended to co-occur in the roughly 130 validation repertoires was found in a later analysis. Researchers reported that a few CMV-associated chains were confirmed in vitro as CMV antigen-specific.

The CDR3 is 14 residues long. CDR1 is SGHRS and CDR2 is YFSETQ in the germline V gene. V dropped 5 bases and J dropped 5; count of bases not matched to a gene: 7. Using immunoSEQ multiplex PCR, the repertoire was profiled, and TCRdb retains in-frame clones only, with some absent. The repertoire consists of about 180,000 clones, with around 84% occurring once and the leading ten covering about a sixth. This TCR was sampled from a man aged 18 to 29 in good health and CMV-seropositive. The V gene is TRBV5-1, the J gene TRBJ2-7; the match to TRBD1 covers 10 bases. The source material was PBMCs. The CDR3, as DNA: TGCGCCAGCAGTTCGGGACAGGGGTGGAACGAGCAGTACTTC. Its translation is CASSSGQGWNEQYF.